The next 13 T cell receptor beta chains were all read from a single sample in a study of T-cell memory formation after mild COVID-19. TCRdb reanalysed the 5' RACE reads using MiXCR and keeps one entry per CDR3 protein. The table records tens of thousands of distinct CDR3 sequences, less than 15% of them present only once. The specimen sequenced was PBMCs or a T cell subset sorted from them (not recorded which). All receptors come from a man aged 18 to 35 who had mild COVID-19 (a few samples of this study predate the infection). Cell type and time point are not known.

This clonotype was recorded at least ten times. The genes are TRBV12-3 or TRBV12-4 and TRBJ2-3; D possibly uses TRBD1 or TRBD2 (5 bases each). This CDR3 region has 14 residues. Trimming cost V 6 bases and J 0 bases, with 10 bases left between them. CDR3 amino acids: CASSPGASTDTQYF. The CDR3 DNA reads as TGTGCCAGCAGCCCCGGGGCGAGCACAGATACGCAGTATTTT.

V is TRBV2 and J is TRBJ1-6; D gene uncertain. Trimming left V 2 bases short and J 7 bases short, with 12 bases between. Germline V lookup: CDR1 SNHLY, CDR2 FYNNEI. CDR3 size: 15 residues. CDR3 protein: CASSEYGGQNSPLHF. The CDR3 nucleotides read TGTGCCAGCAGTGAATATGGCGGGCAGAATTCACCCCTCCACTTT. Looking up the rest from reference TRBV2 and TRBJ1-6 gives the full variable domain: EPEVTQTPSHQVTQMGQEVILRCVPISNHLYFYWYRQILGQKVEFLVSFYNNEISEKSEIFDDQFSVERPDGSNFTLKIRSTKLEDSAMYFCASSEYGGQNSPLHFGNGTRLTVT.

This rearrangement joins TRBV15 to TRBJ2-7; D is perhaps TRBD2 (6 bases). CDR1 LNHNV and CDR2 YYDKDF come from the germline V gene (reference sequence). The CDR3 is 13 residues long. The V end lost 2 bases, the J end lost 12 bases, and 17 bases lay between the germline ends. CDR3 in amino acids: CATSRRDSIRRYF. The CDR3 bases are TGTGCCACCAGCAGACGGGACTCCATCCGACGGTACTTC.

This chain connects TRBV7-8 to TRBJ2-3; D tentatively reads TRBD1 or TRBD2 (6 bases each). CDR3 length: 20 residues. Between the trimmed V and J ends, which lost 4 bases and 4 bases, there was a span of 30 bases. Germline V gene sequence: CDR1 SGHVS, CDR2 FQNEAQ. The CDR3: CASSWGEYGGTLLSADTQYF. The CDR3 DNA reads as TGTGCCAGCAGCTGGGGGGAGTATGGCGGGACATTGCTTAGCGCAGATACGCAGTATTTT.

This clonotype appeared many times. This rearrangement joins TRBV7-2 to TRBJ2-5; TRBD2 agrees at 7 bases. This CDR3 is built from 14 residues. Germline CDR1 and CDR2: SGHTA and FQGNSA. J gave up 7 bases and V 4 bases, and 9 bases lay outside the gene matches. Written as DNA, the CDR3 is TGTGCCAGCAGCTCGAGCGGGGACCTTGGGACCCAGTACTTC. This translates into CASSSSGDLGTQYF.

The chain has TRBV12-3 or TRBV12-4 and TRBJ2-7; D unclear. The CDR3 is made up of 13 amino acids. The V gene lost 7 bases and the J gene lost 3 bases, with 13 bases spanning the gap. CDR3 DNA sequence: TGTGCCAGCAAAAACACGGGTAGCTACGAGCAGTACTTC. Its translation: CASKNTGSYEQYF.

This chain uses TRBV2 with TRBJ1-6; D gene unclear. Germline CDR1 is SNHLY and CDR2 is FYNNEI. Trimming cost V 8 bases and J 0 bases, with 11 bases left between them. This CDR3 contains 15 residues. The chain's CDR3 is CASGSGSSYNSPLHF. The CDR3 nucleotides are TGTGCCAGCGGCTCTGGAAGCTCCTATAATTCACCCCTCCACTTT.

This clonotype showed up many times. The J gene is TRBJ2-5, the V gene TRBV4-3; no reliable D call. The germline CDR1 and CDR2 sequences are LGHNA and YSLEER. Trimming shortened V by 10 bases and J by 2 bases, and 14 bases separated the two germline ends. The CDR3 is made up of 13 amino acids. The CDR3 sequence is CATPDLPQETQYF. CDR3 coding DNA: TGCGCCACCCCAGACTTGCCACAAGAGACCCAGTACTTC.

The chain is built from TRBV4-3 and TRBJ1-4; D ambiguous. Germline V gene sequence: CDR1 LGHNA, CDR2 YSLEER. The V gene lost 4 bases and the J gene lost 6 bases, with 15 bases spanning the gap. The CDR3 extends over 15 amino acids. The CDR3 is CASSLVPGQDEKLFF. Here the CDR3 DNA reads TGCGCCAGCAGCCTCGTTCCGGGTCAGGATGAAAAACTGTTTTTT.

A few counts support this clonotype. The J gene is TRBJ2-5, the V gene TRBV6-5; tentatively, D is TRBD2 (7 bases). Trimming took 6 bases from V and 4 from J, leaving 18 bases between them. CDR1 MNHEY and CDR2 SVGAGI come from the germline V gene. This CDR3 is 15 amino acids long. CDR3 region: CASRPRPGGGETQYF. CDR3 in DNA: TGTGCCAGCAGGCCTCGTCCGGGGGGCGGAGAGACCCAGTACTTC.

This clonotype was found many times. V and J are TRBV27 and TRBJ2-1, with 11 bases aligning to TRBD2. The trim removed 8 bases at V and 7 bases at J, leaving 7 bases unmatched. The CDR3 contains 14 residues. The germline gives CDR1 MNHEY, CDR2 SMNVEV (reference sequence). CDR3 loop: CASSGTSGRNEQFF. Here the CDR3 DNA reads TGTGCCAGCTCCGGGACTAGCGGAAGGAATGAGCAGTTCTTC.

The chain employs TRBV6-1 and TRBJ2-7, with a possible D match to TRBD2 (7 bases). Germline V lookup: CDR1 MNHNS, CDR2 SASEGT. The CDR3 length is 15 residues. The ends were cut back, 2 bases at V and 4 bases at J, with 15 bases in the middle. The CDR3 is CASSERGGRGYEQYF. CDR3 coding DNA: TGTGCCAGCAGTGAAAGGGGGGGCCGGGGATACGAGCAGTACTTC.

This chain links TRBV6-6 with TRBJ1-1; 9 bases map to TRBD1. V shed 4 bases, J shed 11 bases, and the junction held 11 bases outside the gene matches. CDR1 is MNHNY, CDR2 SVGAGI, per germline (reference sequence). The CDR3 length is 14 residues. CDR3: CASSLTGGEKLAFF. In DNA form, the CDR3 reads TGTGCCAGCAGTTTGACAGGGGGGGAGAAATTGGCTTTCTTT.